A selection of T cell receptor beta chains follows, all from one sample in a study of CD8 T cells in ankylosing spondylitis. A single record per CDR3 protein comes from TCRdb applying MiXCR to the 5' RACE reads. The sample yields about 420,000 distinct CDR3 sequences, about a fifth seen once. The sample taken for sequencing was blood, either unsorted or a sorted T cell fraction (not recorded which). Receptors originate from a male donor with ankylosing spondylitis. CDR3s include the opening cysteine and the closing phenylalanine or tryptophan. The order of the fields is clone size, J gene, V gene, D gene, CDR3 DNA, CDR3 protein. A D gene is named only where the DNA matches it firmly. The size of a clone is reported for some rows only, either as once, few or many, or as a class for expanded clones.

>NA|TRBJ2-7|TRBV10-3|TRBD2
TGTGCCATCAGACGACTAGCGGGAGAGGACGAGCAGTACTTC
CAIRRLAGEDEQYF
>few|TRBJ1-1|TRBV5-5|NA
TGTGCCAGCAGCTTCCGGGACTTCACTGAAGCTTTCTTT
CASSFRDFTEAFF
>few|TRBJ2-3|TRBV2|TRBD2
TGTGCCAGCAGTGGGGGACTAGCTAGTACGCAGTATTTT
CASSGGLASTQYF
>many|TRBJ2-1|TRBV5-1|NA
TGCGCCAGCAGCTGGGATAGGACGGTATACAATGAGCAGTTCTTC
CASSWDRTVYNEQFF
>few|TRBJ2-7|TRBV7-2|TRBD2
TGTGCCAGCAGCTGGACTAGAGGGGAGGAGCAGTACTTC
CASSWTRGEEQYF
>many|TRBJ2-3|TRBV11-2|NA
TGTGCCAGCAGCCCTACGACATCGGGCACAGATACGCAGTATTTT
CASSPTTSGTDTQYF
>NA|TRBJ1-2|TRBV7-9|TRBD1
TGTGCCAGCAGCTCGGACAGGGGCACCTATGGCTACACCTTC
CASSSDRGTYGYTF
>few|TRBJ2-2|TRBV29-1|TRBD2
TGCAGCGTATCTACCGGGACTAGCGGGAGTCGCGGGGAGCTGTTTTTT
CSVSTGTSGSRGELFF
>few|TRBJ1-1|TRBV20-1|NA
TGCAGTGCTCCTAGAAAGAGGGACACTGAAGCTTTCTTT
CSAPRKRDTEAFF
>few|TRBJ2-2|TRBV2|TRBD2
TGTGCCAGCAGTGAACTTATGGGACTACGTCCCAGCACCGGGGAGCTGTTTTTT
CASSELMGLRPSTGELFF
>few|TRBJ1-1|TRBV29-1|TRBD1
TGCAGCGCCCGACAGGGGGGGGACACTGAAGCTTTCTTT
CSARQGGDTEAFF
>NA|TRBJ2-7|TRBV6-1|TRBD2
TGTGCGGCGGTCCGGGACTACTCCTACGAGCAGTACTTC
CAAVRDYSYEQYF
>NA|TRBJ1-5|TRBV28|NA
TGTGCCAGCACAGTCGGGGGGACTCAGTATCACCAGCATTTT
CASTVGGTQYHQHF
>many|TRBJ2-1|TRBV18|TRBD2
TGTGCCAGCTCACCTCCGACTAGCGGGAGAGGTGGGGAGCAGTTCTTC
CASSPPTSGRGGEQFF
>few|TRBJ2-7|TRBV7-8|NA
TGTGCCAGCAGCCCAAGGGTCGCCGGACAGTACGAGCAGTACTTC
CASSPRVAGQYEQYF
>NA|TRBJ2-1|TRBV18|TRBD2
TGTGCCAGCTCACCAAGGACTAGCGGCCACAATGAGCAGTTCTTC
CASSPRTSGHNEQFF
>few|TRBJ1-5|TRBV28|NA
TGTGCCACAGTTTTGGGGTCAAGTGGTCCCCAGCATTTT
CATVLGSSGPQHF
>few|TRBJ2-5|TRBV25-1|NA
TGTGCCAGCAGTGATATCAGAGACCGGTGGCGGGAGACCCAGTACTTC
CASSDIRDRWRETQYF
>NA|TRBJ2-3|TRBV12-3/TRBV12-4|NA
TGTGCCAGCAGTTATCGACGGGAGAGCACAGATACGCAGTATTTT
CASSYRRESTDTQYF
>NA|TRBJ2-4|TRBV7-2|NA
TGTGCCAGCAGCTTAGGACAGCTAGCCAAAAACATTCAGTACTTC
CASSLGQLAKNIQYF